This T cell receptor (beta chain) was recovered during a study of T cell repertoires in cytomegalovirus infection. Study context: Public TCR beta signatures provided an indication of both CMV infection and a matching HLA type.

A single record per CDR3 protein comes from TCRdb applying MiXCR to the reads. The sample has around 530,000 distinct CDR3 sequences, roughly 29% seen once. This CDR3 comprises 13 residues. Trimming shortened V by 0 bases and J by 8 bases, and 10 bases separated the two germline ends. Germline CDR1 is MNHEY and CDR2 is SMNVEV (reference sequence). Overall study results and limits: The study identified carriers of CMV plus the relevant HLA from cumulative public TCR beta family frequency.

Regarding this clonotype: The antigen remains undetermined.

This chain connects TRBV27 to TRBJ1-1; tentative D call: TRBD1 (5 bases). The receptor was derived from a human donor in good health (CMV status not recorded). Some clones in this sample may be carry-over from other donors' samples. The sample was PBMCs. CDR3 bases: TGTGCCAGCAGTTTATCTGGACAACGAGAAGCTTTCTTT. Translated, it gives CASSLSGQREAFF.